This T cell receptor (beta chain) stems from a study of glioma-infiltrating T cells. General study findings and limits: Tissue-blood divergence was below expectation in non-neoplastic patients, above in gliomas. CDR3 overlap between tissue and blood was very small.

In regard to this clonotype: Antigen specificity is unknown. A much larger clone lies a single base off, so this may be a read error.

TCR alpha and beta CDR3 regions were amplified from RNA using iRepertoire nested multiplex PCR. Tissue mRNA or PBMC total RNA, roughly 100-400 ng, went into one-step reverse transcription and amplification. TCRdb called the multiplex PCR reads again in MiXCR, with one record for every CDR3 protein. The sample yields tens of thousands of distinct CDR3 sequences, about 25% seen once. Sequenced: glioma tissue, nonneoplastic brain tissue, or PBMCs (not recorded which). The TCR sequence derives from a human donor with low-grade glioma or glioblastoma, undergoing nonglioma brain surgery, or in good health (not recorded which).

The CDR3 DNA reads as TGTGCGACTAGCGGGGGTTACAATGAGCAGTACTTC. Encoded protein: CATSGGYNEQYF. The chain links TRBV10-2 to TRBJ2-7; 12 positions match TRBD2. Germline-derived CDR1 and CDR2 are WSHSY and SAAADI. This CDR3 is built from 12 residues.